The entry below describes one T cell receptor (beta chain). This clonotype has ten or more counts. Its antigen has not been determined. Base qualities are not at hand, and no much larger clone is one base apart. The record originates from a study of regulatory T cells in long-lasting Graves disease (dated by TCRdb to the early 2020s). Regarding the research as a whole: In the newly diagnosed Graves' disease group, patients had been taking antithyroid drugs for less than 3 months. The study was registered as a clinical trial and conducted in China. Peripheral blood TCR sequencing and RNA sequencing compared persistent Graves' disease patients with newly diagnosed Graves' disease patients. A total of 35 or so samples underwent TCR sequencing: around 13 from persistent and about 20 from newly diagnosed Graves' disease patients.

Libraries were built with multiplex PCR. Sequencing used an Illumina HiSeq 4000. TCR beta libraries were built with iRepertoire HTBI primers and Arm-PCR amplification of CDR3 regions. Before sequencing, the PCR products underwent gel purification. Per the source publication's procedure: Gene usage analysis of CDR3 amino acid clonotypes used the roughly 60 TRBV and about 14 TRBJ segments found across samples. Filtered high-quality paired reads were merged into contigs using COPE and FqMerger. Contigs were aligned with BLAST to IMGT TRBV, TRBD and TRBJ reference genes, and CDR3 was defined per IMGT. Any clonotype with a frequency above 0.1% was classified as a highly expanded clone. Shannon entropy was used to measure repertoire diversity, and the Gini coefficient was used to measure V-J evenness. A clonotype was considered public if more than one individual shared it. Using fastp trimming at Q25 and MiXCR clonotype assembly, TCRdb reanalyzed the public sequencing data and kept in-frame beta chains. A single entry per CDR3 protein holds the most common genes and DNA from its merged rows. The V and J calls here are based on TCRdb, not the publication. The sample table holds about 360,000 distinct CDR3 sequences, of which roughly 16% were seen once. The top ten constitute 20% of the sample.

Study-wide conclusions, independent of this receptor: Compared with newly diagnosed patients, persistent Graves' disease patients had lower TCR Shannon entropy and fewer highly expanded clones, which suggests clonal expansion. Because the primary lesion, thyroid tissue, could not be accessed, the study looked at peripheral blood alone. Sequencing and analysis were restricted to the TCR beta chain. The authors acknowledged the small sample size as a limitation that may reduce accuracy. A larger number of public clonotypes was shared among persistent patients (around 3,000) than among newly diagnosed patients (around 970).

The time point label, as the study defines it: newly diagnosed GD, antithyroid drugs for less than 3 months. For both TCR sequencing and RNA sequencing, RNA was extracted from PBMCs using TRIzol. The diagnosis of Graves' disease was made according to American Thyroid Association guidelines. Patients were recruited from an endocrinology department in Xi'an, China. Each patient gave approximately 10 milliliters of peripheral blood, collected in an EDTA anticoagulant tube. PBMCs were isolated by Ficoll Paque Plus density gradient separation without further T cell sorting. An Agilent 2100 Bioanalyzer and agarose gel were used to assess RNA quality, and a NanoDrop 2000 was used to measure RNA concentration. These data were also reused for a study on T cells in Graves' hyperthyroidism and ophthalmopathy. Drawing on the second study: A patient counted as having stable Graves' hyperthyroidism if no progression to ophthalmopathy occurred over 18 months of follow-up. The hyperthyroidism patients were between 18 and 65 years old and newly diagnosed, with a disease duration of less than 2 months. Exclusion was applied to patients with uncontrolled infections, other autoimmune diseases, pregnancy or lactation. Diagnoses were established on the basis of clinical symptoms, serum thyroxine and TRAb, thyroid ultrasound, and orbital computed tomography. The TCR CDR3 was subjected to a first round of RT-PCR using the HTBI primer set and the Qiagen OneStep RT-PCR kit. Most expanded thyroid clonotypes (frequency above 0.001) were also detected in blood, a finding suggesting that blood repertoires may reflect thyroid immune responses. In cross-validation, a model built on a 13 V-J signature told ophthalmopathy apart from stable hyperthyroidism with approximately 90% sensitivity and about 81% specificity, and in testing the same model reached 80%/75%. During validation, the model predicted progression to ophthalmopathy a median of roughly 7.1 months ahead of onset, with more than 60% sensitivity and under 85% specificity. To identify TCR V-J signatures that set the groups apart, the researchers used a discovery cohort of about a hundred patients, made up of about 44 with Graves' ophthalmopathy and about 60 with stable Graves' hyperthyroidism. Whether ophthalmopathy could be predicted prospectively was tested in an independent validation cohort made up of roughly 19 hyperthyroidism patients plus 17 patients who later progressed to ophthalmopathy. For training and testing, the roughly 100 patients in the discovery cohort were randomly divided in a 7:3 ratio. In addition, the study compared T-cell repertoires in thyroid tissue and in blood from over 5 Graves' hyperthyroidism patients. After blood sampling, hyperthyroidism patients were treated with methimazole at a starting dose of 30 mg daily, and ophthalmopathy patients were treated with high-dose intravenous methylprednisolone. The libraries were constructed in a second round of multiplex PCR and then size-selected and purified. Libraries were sequenced paired-end with 100 bp reads on an Illumina HiSeq2000. SOAPnuke was used to process the raw data, throwing out any read that contained adapters or uncalled bases, had a mean Phred below 15, or lacked an exact constant-primer or identifier match. COPE v1.2.5 was used to merge the high-quality paired reads, and each unique nucleotide sequence was defined as a clonotype. MiTCR v1.1 was used to align the clonotypes against IMGT TRBV, TRBD and TRBJ reference segments. The analysis included only V-J combinations with a frequency above 0.0001, which together covered 98% to 99.2% of the repertoires. A TCS score was defined as the ratio of F50 (clonal expansion) to E x V (chaos), with BLOSUM62-based TCRdist applied between CDR3 peptides within each V-J. Welch's t-statistics and random forest reduced 514 V-J features to 10 to 15, which were used in a naive Bayes classifier (R e1071). Sample size was not statistically predetermined, and blinding of investigators to group allocation was not performed. According to the paper, TCR Vbeta CDR3 sequencing was carried out on 135 peripheral blood samples, which came from under 50 ophthalmopathy, around 74 hyperthyroidism and about 17 progressor patients.

Sequenced material: peripheral blood mononuclear cells (PBMCs), taken at new diagnosis, from a patient treated with antithyroid drugs. This TCR was sampled from a woman under 30 with Graves disease. Donor details come from another sample of the same person, matched by shared clones.

The nucleotide sequence reads TGTGCCAGCAGTGGGGCTCTGGGATACGAGCAGTACTTC. This is translated as CASSGALGYEQYF. Recombination joined TRBV2 with TRBJ2-7, with the D gene call left open. The germline V gene provides CDR1 SNHLY and CDR2 FYNNEI. The CDR3, cysteine through phenylalanine, is 13 amino acids long. Here the CDR3 DNA is all that survives: 39 bases in frame from base 1. Relative to germline, V is 4 bases shorter and J is 4 bases shorter, with 11 bases between their ends. This CDR3, with the reference TRBV2 and TRBJ2-7 proteins standing in past its ends, gives the full variable domain EPEVTQTPSHQVTQMGQEVILRCVPISNHLYFYWYRQILGQKVEFLVSFYNNEISEKSEIFDDQFSVERPDGSNFTLKIRSTKLEDSAMYFCASSGALGYEQYFGPGTRLTVT.